The present T cell receptor (beta chain) was sequenced within a study of T cells after yellow fever vaccination. TCRdb analysed the 5' RACE reads with MiXCR anew, one entry per CDR3 protein. The profile shows about 330,000 distinct CDR3 sequences, approximately 4% of them singletons. The V end was cut by 2 bases, the J end by 4 bases, with 8 bases between. The germline V gene has CDR1 SGHAT and CDR2 FQNNGV. The CDR3 is 13 amino acids. This clonotype was seen ten or more times. This clonotype was sampled from a man between 18 and 29 years old who received the YFV17D yellow fever vaccine. This chain connects TRBV11-2 to TRBJ2-5; D remains ambiguous. The sample consisted of PBMCs, taken 5 days after the yellow fever booster vaccination. As DNA, the CDR3 is TGTGCCAGCAGCTTACGCTATACAGAGACCCAGTACTTC. This codes for CASSLRYTETQYF.